This T cell receptor (beta chain) was documented in a study of cytomegalovirus exposure and HLA in healthy donors. Germline CDR1 reads SGHRS; CDR2 reads YFSETQ. Trimming cost V 4 bases and J 4 bases, with 11 bases left between them. This CDR3 is 13 amino acids long. Primers: 60 Vbeta forward and 13 Jbeta reverse. Profiled with immunoSEQ multiplex PCR; TCRdb holds only in-frame clones, not every one. The sample comprises fewer than 300,000 clones, 86% of which are singletons, and roughly 4% rests with the top ten. The receptor was derived from a man aged 35 to 55 in good health and CMV-seropositive. The rearrangement joins TRBV5-1 to TRBJ1-1, with TRBD1 as a possible D gene (5 bases). The sequencing sample was made of PBMCs. CDR3 in amino acids: CASSHDQGTEAFF. CDR3 bases: TGCGCCAGCAGCCACGATCAGGGCACTGAAGCTTTCTTT.